This TCR beta chain was recovered during a study of spatial heterogeneity in lung cancer. Overall study context: More beta-chain than alpha-chain sequences were consistently detected. An average of more than ten raw reads was observed per unique TCR and UMI combination.

Study conclusions and caveats: TCRs found ubiquitously expanded in tumor appeared in blood more at resection than at follow-up.

TCRdb ran MiXCR on the 5' RACE reads and lists one entry per CDR3 protein. The data show roughly 10,000 distinct CDR3 sequences, around 6% seen once. The sample's time point: sample taken at primary tumor resection. Whole RNA came from tumor, nontumor lung or frozen PBMC and was sequenced without being sorted. The sample holds many counts of this clonotype. Its specificity is not known. The CDR3 has 14 residues. Trimming shortened V by 5 bases and J by 0 bases, and 7 bases separated the two germline ends. Looked up from germline, CDR1 is SGHTA and CDR2 is FQGNSA. The sample consisted of PBMCs, taken at surgery. The source is a male donor with early-stage non-small cell lung cancer. This chain links TRBV7-2 with TRBJ2-2; D unclear. The CDR3 bases are TGTGCCAGCAGCCAAACCACGAACACCGGGGAGCTGTTTTTT. Its protein product is CASSQTTNTGELFF.